This T cell receptor beta chain comes out of a study of blood T cell repertoires in COVID-19. Background on the study: COVID-19 samples from acute and convalescent phases originated in the United States, Italy and Spain. PBMCs, B-cell-depleted T cells, or T cells provided the cDNA or gDNA that made up the material.

Per the authors' pipeline: Nucleated cell number was recorded as an estimate derived from reference gene primer amplification. Measured with immunoSEQ multiplex PCR; TCRdb has only the in-frame clones, and not every one. V, J and clone size derive from that table, while D and trimming were established from the DNA sequence. Among roughly 75,000 clones listed, roughly 70% were seen once. V lost 0 bases and J lost 0, with 12 bases in between. Germline V lookup: CDR1 MGHRA, CDR2 YSYEKL. CDR3 length: 16 amino acids. The TCR originated in a human donor with acute or convalescent COVID-19. The donor label of this sample is uncertain. The chain employs TRBV4-1 and TRBJ2-7; D gene ambiguous. The specimen was peripheral blood. As DNA, the CDR3 is TGCGCCAGCAGCCAAGATCTGGAGTGGAGCTCCTACGAGCAGTACTTC. Its translation is CASSQDLEWSSYEQYF.